This T cell receptor beta chain comes out of a study of blood T cells in healthy people across ages. This clonotype has ten or more counts. The second PCR ran about 6 to 12 cycles with a sample-barcoded 5' primer and J-beta primers. TCRdb independently ran MiXCR on the 5' RACE reads; one entry per CDR3 protein. The sample includes hundreds of thousands of distinct CDR3 sequences, 29% of them seen just once. The germline V gene has CDR1 DFQATT and CDR2 SNEGSKA (reference sequence). CDR3 length: 15 amino acids. Germline trimming cut 2 bases from V and 3 bases from J; bases unmatched to any gene: 7. This chain links TRBV20-1 with TRBJ1-2, with 9 bases lining up with TRBD1. The sequence was collected from a woman older than 75 in good health. Sequencing was done on a sample of blood. CDR3 region: CSARTGTGPYYGYTF. Here the CDR3 DNA reads TGCAGTGCTAGAACCGGGACAGGGCCCTACTATGGCTACACCTTC.